This TCR beta chain appears in the sequencing data of a study of T-cell reconstitution after alpha-beta-depleted transplantation in children. The study's findings and limits: High day-60 TCRbeta diversity in some patients came from surviving recipient T cells and thymic progenitors. After transplant, at about two months, alpha-beta T cells were reportedly derived from several hundred expanded graft clones. Fresh T-cell production supplied most of the T-cell counts and diversity seen one year after transplant.

Preparing the TCRbeta library involved the use of unique molecular identifiers. TCRdb passed the PCR reads through MiXCR, listing each CDR3 protein once. The repertoire holds 200,000 to 250,000 distinct CDR3 sequences, with approximately 8.4% as singletons. The ends lost 7 bases at V and 0 bases at J; junction bases unmatched: 8. The CDR3 spans 16 residues. This clonotype has only a few counts. Its target is unknown. The chain couples TRBV12-3 or TRBV12-4 to TRBJ2-3; the match to TRBD2 covers 9 bases. Sequences were derived from PBMCs, mostly from graft donor cells, sampled 360 days after TCRalphabeta/CD19-depleted stem cell transplant. The clonotype comes from a male patient aged 2-15 years who had a stem cell transplant for acute myeloid leukemia, so the T cells may come from the graft donor. CDR3 in DNA: TGTGCCAGCACCTTAGGAGCGGGGGGTAGCACAGATACGCAGTATTTT. This codes for CASTLGAGGSTDTQYF.